These T cell receptor beta chains were read from a single sample in a study of T cells in narcolepsy. Libraries were prepared by immunoSEQ multiplex PCR; TCRdb keeps only in-frame clonotypes and omits some of them. The table shows some 15,000 clones, with less than 90% occurring only once. The sample consisted of memory (CD45RA-) CD4+ T cells from blood. The receptors derive from a human donor in good health. Each CDR3 is given with its conserved first and last residue. The D gene is left open where the match is weak. Clone sizes are given selectively: once, few, many, or a class where the clone is expanded.

d_call	clone_size	v_call	j_call	cdr3_nt	cdr3_aa
-	-	TRBV5-6	TRBJ2-5	TGTGCCAGCAGTGGGGGGAGGATTCTTGAGACCCAGTACTTC	CASSGGRILETQYF
TRBD1	-	TRBV5-4	TRBJ2-5	TGTGCCAGCAGCTTGATGGGACAGCAAGAGACCCAGTACTTC	CASSLMGQQETQYF
-	once	TRBV6-6	TRBJ1-5	TGTGCCAGCAGTTACGAGGAACGCAATCAGCCCCAGCATTTT	CASSYEERNQPQHF
-	-	TRBV5-1	TRBJ2-5	TGCGCCAGCAGCCAATCCGGGACCGGAGAGACCCAGTACTTC	CASSQSGTGETQYF
TRBD2	-	TRBV6-1	TRBJ2-3	TGTGCCAGCAGTGCTCGGGGGGCAGATACGCAGTATTTT	CASSARGADTQYF
TRBD1	-	TRBV6-1	TRBJ2-7	TGTGCCACCAGTGAAGAGGACAGGGAGATCTACGAGCAGTACTTC	CATSEEDREIYEQYF
TRBD2	-	TRBV5-1	TRBJ2-4	TGCGCCAGCAGCCGGGAGGACCCGGGCAAAAACATTCAGTACTTC	CASSREDPGKNIQYF
-	-	TRBV6-1	TRBJ2-7	TGTGCCAGCAGGCAGTCGAGCTCCTACGAGCAGTACTTC	CASRQSSSYEQYF
TRBD1	-	TRBV7-8	TRBJ1-1	TGTGCCAGCAGCTTGTCCAGGGGGTTCACTGAAGCTTTCTTT	CASSLSRGFTEAFF
TRBD1	-	TRBV6-1	TRBJ2-7	TGTGCCAGCAAACCAGGGCAGGGGGCCGAGCAGTACTTC	CASKPGQGAEQYF
-	few	TRBV6-5	TRBJ2-1	TGTGCCAGCAGTTACTGGTCCGGTCCCACTTACAATGAGCAGTTCTTC	CASSYWSGPTYNEQFF
-	-	TRBV6-6	TRBJ2-1	TGTGCCAGTGCCCTGAGCTCCTACAATGAGCAGTTCTTC	CASALSSYNEQFF
-	-	TRBV18	TRBJ2-7	TGTGCCAGCTCACCAGGGGTCTCCTACGAGCAGTACTTC	CASSPGVSYEQYF
-	-	TRBV6-1	TRBJ1-1	TGTGCCAGCAGTGGCCGACTGACGGCTGAAGCTTTCTTT	CASSGRLTAEAFF
TRBD1	-	TRBV4-2	TRBJ2-7	TGTGCCAGCAAACCAGGGCAGGGGGCCGAGCAGTACTTC	CASKPGQGAEQYF
TRBD1	-	TRBV5-1	TRBJ2-6	TGCGCCAGCAGCCCGACAGGGGGCGCTGGGGCCAACGTCCTGACTTTC	CASSPTGGAGANVLTF
TRBD1	-	TRBV19	TRBJ2-3	TGTGCCAGTAGTACCACAGGGGTTTCGGCAGATACGCAGTATTTT	CASSTTGVSADTQYF
TRBD2	few	TRBV9	TRBJ2-3	TGTGCCAGCAGCGTAGGTGTTAGCGGGCTTGGAGATACGCAGTATTTT	CASSVGVSGLGDTQYF
-	-	TRBV28	TRBJ2-7	TGTGCCAGCGGGACATTAAGCTCCTACGAGCAGTACTTC	CASGTLSSYEQYF
-	-	TRBV6-1	TRBJ2-7	TGTGCCAGCAGGGGGGCAGGGTCCCACGAGCAGTACTTC	CASRGAGSHEQYF
TRBD1	-	TRBV19	TRBJ2-7	TGTGCCAGTAGTATTAAGCCGGGACAGGGAGTATACGAGCAGTACTTC	CASSIKPGQGVYEQYF
-	-	TRBV15	TRBJ1-2	TGTGCCACCAGCAGAGTAACAGGGAACTATGGCTACACCTTC	CATSRVTGNYGYTF
-	-	TRBV7-8	TRBJ1-4	TGTGCCAGCAGCCTGGGGAAACTGTTTTTT	CASSLGKLFF
TRBD2	-	TRBV18	TRBJ2-5	TGTGCCAGCTCCCCCCATAGCGGGGTTCAAGAGACCCAGTACTTC	CASSPHSGVQETQYF
TRBD1	-	TRBV14	TRBJ1-4	TGTGCCAGCAGCCTACTTTCACAGGGGGCCTATGAAAAACTGTTTTTT	CASSLLSQGAYEKLFF
-	-	TRBV5-1	TRBJ2-5	TGCGCCAGCAGCTTGGAGCCGGGGGCGGAGACCCAGTACTTC	CASSLEPGAETQYF
-	-	TRBV29-1	TRBJ1-1	TGCAGCGGGGAAAACAGGGCCACTGAAGCTTTCTTT	CSGENRATEAFF
-	-	TRBV27	TRBJ1-1	TGTGCCAGCAGTTTTTCATGGAGAAGGGGAAACACTGAAGCTTTCTTT	CASSFSWRRGNTEAFF
TRBD1	-	TRBV27	TRBJ2-7	TGTGCCAGCAGTTTCCCCGGGACAGGCGAGCAGTACTTC	CASSFPGTGEQYF
-	-	TRBV2	TRBJ1-1	TGTGCCAGCAGCGTAGAGGCGGCGATGAGCACTGAAGCTTTCTTT	CASSVEAAMSTEAFF
TRBD1	-	TRBV9	TRBJ1-4	TGTGCCAGCAGCGCCGGAACAGGGGGCGTCGGTGAAAAACTGTTTTTT	CASSAGTGGVGEKLFF
-	-	TRBV6-1	TRBJ1-1	TGTGCCAACAGGTGGGACACTGATGCTTTCTTT	CANRWDTDAFF
TRBD2	-	TRBV9	TRBJ2-3	TGTGCCAGCAGCAAGACTAGCGGGGTATCAGATACGCAGTATTTT	CASSKTSGVSDTQYF
-	-	TRBV13	TRBJ1-5	TGTGCCAGCAGCTTGCCCCCCGGGGGGTTAGATCCCCAGCATTTT	CASSLPPGGLDPQHF
TRBD2	-	TRBV7-3	TRBJ2-3	TGTGCCAGCAGCGTAGCGGGGGGGCCGTATACGCAGTATTTT	CASSVAGGPYTQYF
TRBD1	-	TRBV2	TRBJ1-4	TGTGCCAGCAGTTGGGACAGCGATGAAAAACTGTTTTTT	CASSWDSDEKLFF
-	-	TRBV9	TRBJ1-3	TGTGCCAGCAGCGTAGTCCCAGGGCAGGTGGCTGGAAACACCATATATTTT	CASSVVPGQVAGNTIYF
-	-	TRBV2	TRBJ1-1	TGTGCCAGCTTGAACACTGAAGCTTTCTTT	CASLNTEAFF
TRBD2	-	TRBV30	TRBJ2-7	TGTGCCTGTCCGGGCCCGGGAGGATACGAGCAGTACTTC	CACPGPGGYEQYF
-	-	TRBV5-6	TRBJ1-6	TGTGCCAGCACCCGGAGGGCCGGGGTTTATTCACCCCTCCACTTT	CASTRRAGVYSPLHF
TRBD1	few	TRBV25-1	TRBJ1-2	TGTGCCAGCAGTGAATACAGGGGGGGCTACACCTTC	CASSEYRGGYTF
-	-	TRBV6-1	TRBJ1-1	TGTGCCAGCACTTTAGTCGTGACTGAAGCTTTCTTT	CASTLVVTEAFF
TRBD2	-	TRBV7-2	TRBJ2-3	TGTGCCAGCAGCTTAGCCTCGGGGGGTACAGATACGCAGTATTTT	CASSLASGGTDTQYF
-	-	TRBV7-8	TRBJ2-1	TGTGCCAGCACTCTCAGGAGGGGATACAATGAGCAGTTCTTC	CASTLRRGYNEQFF
TRBD2	-	TRBV5-1	TRBJ2-5	TGCGCCAGCAGCTTCAAAGCGGGGCCCCAAGAGACCCAGTACTTC	CASSFKAGPQETQYF
-	-	TRBV7-2	TRBJ1-5	TGTGCCAGCAGCCAGGGACAACCATATAGCAATCAGCCCCAGCATTTT	CASSQGQPYSNQPQHF
-	-	TRBV5-1	TRBJ1-1	TGCGCCAGCAGCTTGGTGGGGGGGAACACTGAAGCTTTCTTT	CASSLVGGNTEAFF
-	-	TRBV9	TRBJ2-7	TGTGCCAGCAGCGTAGTACTTGATGCCTACGAGCAGTACTTC	CASSVVLDAYEQYF
TRBD1	-	TRBV19	TRBJ1-1	TGTGCCAGTAGTATCAAGACAGGGATCACTGAAGCTTTCTTT	CASSIKTGITEAFF
TRBD1	-	TRBV6-1	TRBJ2-1	TGTGCCACCACAGGGTCGATAACAGGGGCCAGAGAGCAGTTCTTC	CATTGSITGAREQFF
TRBD2	-	TRBV4-1	TRBJ2-1	TGCGCCAGCAGCCAAGTCCTAGCGGGAGGCACTGAGCAGTTCTTC	CASSQVLAGGTEQFF
TRBD1	few	TRBV6-7	TRBJ1-1	TGTGCCAGCAGACGCGACAGGGGGAACACTGAAGCTTTCTTT	CASRRDRGNTEAFF
-	-	TRBV7-3	TRBJ2-2	TGTGCCAGCAGCTTAAGGAACACCGGGGAGCTGTTTTTT	CASSLRNTGELFF
-	-	TRBV6-1	TRBJ2-2	TGTGCCAGCAGGACAGGATGGTCGGCCGGGGAGCTGTTTTTT	CASRTGWSAGELFF
-	-	TRBV29-1	TRBJ1-2	TGCAGCGTTGATGGTAGTTCGGGCTACACCTTC	CSVDGSSGYTF
-	-	TRBV12-1	TRBJ2-1	TGTGCCAGCAGCTATACGTCCCGGGACAGGGGAAGTTGCGGGAAATCAAATGAGCAGTTCTTC	CASSYTSRDRGSCGKSNEQFF
TRBD2	-	TRBV4-2	TRBJ2-1	TGTGCCAGCAGCCGAGTGGGGGGGGACTACAATGAGCAGTTCTTC	CASSRVGGDYNEQFF
-	-	TRBV6-1	TRBJ1-2	TGTGCCAGCAGTGATTTGAGCAGGGGTAACTATGGCTACACCTTC	CASSDLSRGNYGYTF
-	-	TRBV4-2	TRBJ1-2	TGTGCCAGCAGCCAAGGGGGCGCAGGGGCCAACTATGGCTACACCTTC	CASSQGGAGANYGYTF
TRBD1	-	TRBV5-4	TRBJ1-1	TGTGCCAGCAGCCGAACGACAGGGCGGACCGAAGCTTTCTTT	CASSRTTGRTEAFF